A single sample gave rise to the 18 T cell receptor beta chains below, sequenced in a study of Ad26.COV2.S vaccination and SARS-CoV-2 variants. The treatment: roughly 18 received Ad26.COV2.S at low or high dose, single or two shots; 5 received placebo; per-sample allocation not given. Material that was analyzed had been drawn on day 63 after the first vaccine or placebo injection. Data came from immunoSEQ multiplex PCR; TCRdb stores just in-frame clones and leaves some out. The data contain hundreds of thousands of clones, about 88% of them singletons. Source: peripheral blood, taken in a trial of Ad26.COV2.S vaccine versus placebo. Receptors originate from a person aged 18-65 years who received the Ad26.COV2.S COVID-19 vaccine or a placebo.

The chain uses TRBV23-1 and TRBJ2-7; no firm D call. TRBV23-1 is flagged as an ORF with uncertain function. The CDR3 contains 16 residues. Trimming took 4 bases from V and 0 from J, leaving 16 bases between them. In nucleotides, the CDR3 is TGCGCCAGCAGTCCCAAGGGCGCTAGGGCCTCCTACGAGCAGTACTTC. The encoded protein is CASSPKGARASYEQYF.

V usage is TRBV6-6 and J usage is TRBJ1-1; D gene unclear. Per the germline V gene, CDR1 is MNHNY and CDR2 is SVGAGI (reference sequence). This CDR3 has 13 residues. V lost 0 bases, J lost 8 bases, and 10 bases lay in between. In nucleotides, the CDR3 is TGTGCCAGCAGTTACTCACTGGGTCTAGAAGCTTTCTTT. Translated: CASSYSLGLEAFF.

The CDR3 region has the DNA TGTGCCAGCAGTGAAGGATTGGGGACAGGGAATCAGCCCCAGCATTTT. It yields the protein CASSEGLGTGNQPQHF. The chain links TRBV6-1 to TRBJ1-5, with 9 bases aligning to TRBD1. The J segment lost 4 bases and the V segment lost 1 base, leaving 5 bases of the junction unmatched. Germline values: CDR1 MNHNS, CDR2 SASEGT. The CDR3 consists of 16 residues.

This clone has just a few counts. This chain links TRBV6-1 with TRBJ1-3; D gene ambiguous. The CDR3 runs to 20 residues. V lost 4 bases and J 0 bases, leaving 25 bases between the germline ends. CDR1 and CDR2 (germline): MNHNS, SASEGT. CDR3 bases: TGTGCCAGCAGTGTCCGCCCTCGGCCCTTGACTCCGGACTCTGGAAACACCATATATTTT. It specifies CASSVRPRPLTPDSGNTIYF.

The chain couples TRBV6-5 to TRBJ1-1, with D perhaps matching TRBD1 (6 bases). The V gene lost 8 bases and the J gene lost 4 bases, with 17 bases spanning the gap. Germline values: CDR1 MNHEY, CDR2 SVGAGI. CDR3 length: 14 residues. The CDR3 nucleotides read TGTGCCAGCTTCCTCGGGGGGCAGAGCACTGAAGCTTTCTTT. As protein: CASFLGGQSTEAFF.

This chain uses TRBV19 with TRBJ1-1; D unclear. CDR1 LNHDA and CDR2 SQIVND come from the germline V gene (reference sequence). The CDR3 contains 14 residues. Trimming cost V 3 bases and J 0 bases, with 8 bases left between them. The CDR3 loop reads CASSIGVMNTEAFF. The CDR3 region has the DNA TGTGCCAGTAGTATTGGGGTAATGAACACTGAAGCTTTCTTT.

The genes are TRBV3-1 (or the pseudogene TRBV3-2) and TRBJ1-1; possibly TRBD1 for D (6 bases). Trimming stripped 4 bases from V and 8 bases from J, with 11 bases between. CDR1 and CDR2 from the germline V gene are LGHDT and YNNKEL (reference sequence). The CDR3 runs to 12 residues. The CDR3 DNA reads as TGTGCCAGCAGCCGATCGGACAGCGAAGCTTTCTTT. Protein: CASSRSDSEAFF.

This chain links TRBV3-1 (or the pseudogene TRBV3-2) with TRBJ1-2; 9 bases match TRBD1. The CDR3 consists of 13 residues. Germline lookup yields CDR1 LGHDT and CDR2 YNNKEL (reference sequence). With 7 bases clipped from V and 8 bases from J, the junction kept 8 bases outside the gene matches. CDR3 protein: CASTKQGAKGYTF. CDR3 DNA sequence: TGTGCCAGCACAAAACAGGGGGCTAAGGGCTACACCTTC.

The CDR3 nucleotides are TGTGCCTGGAGTGTACTTGGGGGGTCGAACTATGGCTACACCTTC. The encoded protein is CAWSVLGGSNYGYTF. The V and J genes are TRBV30 and TRBJ1-2; possibly TRBD1 for D (5 bases). Germline CDR1 reads GTSNPN; CDR2 reads SVGIG (reference sequence). Trimming cost V 0 bases and J 2 bases, with 13 bases left between them. This CDR3 contains 15 residues.

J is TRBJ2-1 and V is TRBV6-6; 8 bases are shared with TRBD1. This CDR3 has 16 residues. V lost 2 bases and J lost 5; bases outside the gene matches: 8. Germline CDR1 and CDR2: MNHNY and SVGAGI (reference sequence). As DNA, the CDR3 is TGTGCCAGCAGTTACCCAGGACCGACAGGGGACAATGAGCAGTTCTTC. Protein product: CASSYPGPTGDNEQFF.

The CDR3 coding sequence is TGTGCCAGCAGCTCCAGATCGACAGGGGGTCGAGAGACCCAGTACTTC. Encoded protein: CASSSRSTGGRETQYF. The chain links TRBV13 to TRBJ2-5; 9 bases agree with TRBD1. With 4 bases clipped from V and 4 bases from J, the junction kept 10 bases outside the gene matches. This CDR3 comprises 16 residues. Germline values: CDR1 PRHDT, CDR2 FYEKMQ (reference sequence).

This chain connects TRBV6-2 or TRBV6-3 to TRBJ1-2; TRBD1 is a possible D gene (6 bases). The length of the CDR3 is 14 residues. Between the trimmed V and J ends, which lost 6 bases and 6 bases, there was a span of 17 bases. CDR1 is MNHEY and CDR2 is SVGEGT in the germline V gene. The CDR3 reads CASSLYRDKDGYTF. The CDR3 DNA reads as TGTGCCAGCAGCCTCTACAGGGATAAGGATGGCTACACCTTC.

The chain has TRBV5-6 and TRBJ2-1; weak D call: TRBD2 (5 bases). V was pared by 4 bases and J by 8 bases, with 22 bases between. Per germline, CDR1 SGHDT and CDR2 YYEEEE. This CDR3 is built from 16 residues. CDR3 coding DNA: TGTGCCAGCAGCATAGTGTTTGAGGGCAGGAACGATGAGCAGTTCTTC. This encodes CASSIVFEGRNDEQFF.

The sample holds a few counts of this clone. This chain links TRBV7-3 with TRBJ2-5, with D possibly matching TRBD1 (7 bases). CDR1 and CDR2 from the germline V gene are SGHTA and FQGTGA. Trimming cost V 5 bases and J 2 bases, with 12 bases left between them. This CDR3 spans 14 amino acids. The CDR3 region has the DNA TGTGCCAGCAGCCGCGGGACAGAACAAGAGACCCAGTACTTC. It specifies CASSRGTEQETQYF.

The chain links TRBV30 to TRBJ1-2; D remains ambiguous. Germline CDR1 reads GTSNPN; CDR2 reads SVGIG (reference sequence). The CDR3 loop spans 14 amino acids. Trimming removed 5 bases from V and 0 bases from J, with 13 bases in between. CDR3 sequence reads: CAWGRASSNYGYTF. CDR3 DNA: TGTGCCTGGGGGAGGGCCTCCTCTAACTATGGCTACACCTTC.

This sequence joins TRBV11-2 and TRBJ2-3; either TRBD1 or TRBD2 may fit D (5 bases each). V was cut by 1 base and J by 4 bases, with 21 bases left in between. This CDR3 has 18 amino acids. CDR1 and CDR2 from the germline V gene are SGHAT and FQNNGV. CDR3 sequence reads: CASSLVLGRGAGSDTQYF. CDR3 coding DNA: TGTGCCAGCAGCTTAGTCCTAGGTCGAGGGGCAGGGTCAGATACGCAGTATTTT.

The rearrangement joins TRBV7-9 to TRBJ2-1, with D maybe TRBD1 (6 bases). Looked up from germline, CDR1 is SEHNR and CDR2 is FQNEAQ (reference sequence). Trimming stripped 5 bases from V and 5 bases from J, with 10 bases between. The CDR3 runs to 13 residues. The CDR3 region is CASSRNRDNEQFF. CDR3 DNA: TGTGCCAGCAGCAGAAACAGGGACAATGAGCAGTTCTTC.

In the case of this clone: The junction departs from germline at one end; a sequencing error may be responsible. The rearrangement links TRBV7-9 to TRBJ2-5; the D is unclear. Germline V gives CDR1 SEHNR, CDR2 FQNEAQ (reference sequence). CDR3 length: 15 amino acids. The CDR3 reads CASSPDPTKTTECDF. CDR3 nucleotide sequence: TGTGCCAGCAGCCCCGACCCGACGAAGACCACAGAATGTGACTTC.